This note documents a single TCR beta chain sequence. Antigen: not known. The data were obtained in a study of graft-versus-host responses after intestinal transplantation. The wider study: Anti-thymocyte globulin induction, then tacrolimus and steroids for about three years, went to all recipients.

Sequencing used immunoSEQ multiplex PCR; TCRdb keeps in-frame clones, though not all of them. The top ten clones hold more than 0.75% of a sample with around 100,000 clones, roughly 87% of them seen once. V lost 4 bases to trimming and J lost 3 bases, with 6 bases between them. This CDR3 has 11 amino acids. Germline CDR1 is GTSNPN and CDR2 is SVGIG (reference sequence). Study-level findings and limits: Clonal ratios of graft-versus-host to host-versus-graft in allografts were high for patients exhibiting graft-donor T cell macrochimerism. Recipient marrow showed GvH clones, some seen first in ileum or blood.

The sequence was collected from a human donor who was the organ donor for an intestinal transplant. Sample: unstimulated CD4+ T cells sorted from spleen or lymph node cells, taken before transplant. V and J are TRBV30 and TRBJ1-2; D not resolved. CDR3 in amino acids: CAWTTDYGYTF. CDR3 DNA sequence: TGTGCCTGGACCACTGACTATGGCTACACCTTC.